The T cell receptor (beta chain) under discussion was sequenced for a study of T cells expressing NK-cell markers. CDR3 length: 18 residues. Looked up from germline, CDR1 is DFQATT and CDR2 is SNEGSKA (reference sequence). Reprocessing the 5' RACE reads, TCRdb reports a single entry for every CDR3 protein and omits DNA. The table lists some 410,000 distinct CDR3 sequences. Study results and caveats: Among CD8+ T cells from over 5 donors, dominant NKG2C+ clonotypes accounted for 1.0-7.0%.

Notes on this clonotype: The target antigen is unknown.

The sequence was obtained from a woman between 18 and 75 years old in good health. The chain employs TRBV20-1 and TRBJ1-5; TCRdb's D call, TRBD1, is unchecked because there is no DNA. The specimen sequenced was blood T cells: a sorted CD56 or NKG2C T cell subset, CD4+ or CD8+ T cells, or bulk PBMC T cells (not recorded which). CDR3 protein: CSAFRTDRGSNSNQPQHF.